This T cell receptor (beta chain) was identified during a study of shared clonotypes between healthy human individuals. The study's findings and limits: Generation probabilities of non-shared clonotypes were lower (relative to those shared by all four donors).

The assay ran at deep level. Here immunoSEQ multiplex PCR was the method, and the copy in TCRdb shows in-frame clones only, minus some. This sample has millions of clones, with roughly 95% found just once. This clone was recorded only once. The antigen is unknown. V lost 4 bases, J lost 4 bases, and 5 bases stayed unmatched. The CDR3 is 15 amino acids. Germline CDR1 and CDR2: MGHDK and SYGVNS. Only CD45RO-negative cells positively selected for CCR7 counted as naive CD8 cells, so terminally differentiated effector memory CD45RA+ cells were excluded. The clonotype comes from a young man in good health. The chain combines TRBV25-1 with TRBJ2-7; 12 nucleotides match TRBD1. The sequenced sample was naive CD8+ T cells sorted from blood. The CDR3 loop is CASSGGQGAFYEQYF. The CDR3 coding sequence is TGTGCCAGCAGTGGGGGACAGGGGGCTTTTTACGAGCAGTACTTC.